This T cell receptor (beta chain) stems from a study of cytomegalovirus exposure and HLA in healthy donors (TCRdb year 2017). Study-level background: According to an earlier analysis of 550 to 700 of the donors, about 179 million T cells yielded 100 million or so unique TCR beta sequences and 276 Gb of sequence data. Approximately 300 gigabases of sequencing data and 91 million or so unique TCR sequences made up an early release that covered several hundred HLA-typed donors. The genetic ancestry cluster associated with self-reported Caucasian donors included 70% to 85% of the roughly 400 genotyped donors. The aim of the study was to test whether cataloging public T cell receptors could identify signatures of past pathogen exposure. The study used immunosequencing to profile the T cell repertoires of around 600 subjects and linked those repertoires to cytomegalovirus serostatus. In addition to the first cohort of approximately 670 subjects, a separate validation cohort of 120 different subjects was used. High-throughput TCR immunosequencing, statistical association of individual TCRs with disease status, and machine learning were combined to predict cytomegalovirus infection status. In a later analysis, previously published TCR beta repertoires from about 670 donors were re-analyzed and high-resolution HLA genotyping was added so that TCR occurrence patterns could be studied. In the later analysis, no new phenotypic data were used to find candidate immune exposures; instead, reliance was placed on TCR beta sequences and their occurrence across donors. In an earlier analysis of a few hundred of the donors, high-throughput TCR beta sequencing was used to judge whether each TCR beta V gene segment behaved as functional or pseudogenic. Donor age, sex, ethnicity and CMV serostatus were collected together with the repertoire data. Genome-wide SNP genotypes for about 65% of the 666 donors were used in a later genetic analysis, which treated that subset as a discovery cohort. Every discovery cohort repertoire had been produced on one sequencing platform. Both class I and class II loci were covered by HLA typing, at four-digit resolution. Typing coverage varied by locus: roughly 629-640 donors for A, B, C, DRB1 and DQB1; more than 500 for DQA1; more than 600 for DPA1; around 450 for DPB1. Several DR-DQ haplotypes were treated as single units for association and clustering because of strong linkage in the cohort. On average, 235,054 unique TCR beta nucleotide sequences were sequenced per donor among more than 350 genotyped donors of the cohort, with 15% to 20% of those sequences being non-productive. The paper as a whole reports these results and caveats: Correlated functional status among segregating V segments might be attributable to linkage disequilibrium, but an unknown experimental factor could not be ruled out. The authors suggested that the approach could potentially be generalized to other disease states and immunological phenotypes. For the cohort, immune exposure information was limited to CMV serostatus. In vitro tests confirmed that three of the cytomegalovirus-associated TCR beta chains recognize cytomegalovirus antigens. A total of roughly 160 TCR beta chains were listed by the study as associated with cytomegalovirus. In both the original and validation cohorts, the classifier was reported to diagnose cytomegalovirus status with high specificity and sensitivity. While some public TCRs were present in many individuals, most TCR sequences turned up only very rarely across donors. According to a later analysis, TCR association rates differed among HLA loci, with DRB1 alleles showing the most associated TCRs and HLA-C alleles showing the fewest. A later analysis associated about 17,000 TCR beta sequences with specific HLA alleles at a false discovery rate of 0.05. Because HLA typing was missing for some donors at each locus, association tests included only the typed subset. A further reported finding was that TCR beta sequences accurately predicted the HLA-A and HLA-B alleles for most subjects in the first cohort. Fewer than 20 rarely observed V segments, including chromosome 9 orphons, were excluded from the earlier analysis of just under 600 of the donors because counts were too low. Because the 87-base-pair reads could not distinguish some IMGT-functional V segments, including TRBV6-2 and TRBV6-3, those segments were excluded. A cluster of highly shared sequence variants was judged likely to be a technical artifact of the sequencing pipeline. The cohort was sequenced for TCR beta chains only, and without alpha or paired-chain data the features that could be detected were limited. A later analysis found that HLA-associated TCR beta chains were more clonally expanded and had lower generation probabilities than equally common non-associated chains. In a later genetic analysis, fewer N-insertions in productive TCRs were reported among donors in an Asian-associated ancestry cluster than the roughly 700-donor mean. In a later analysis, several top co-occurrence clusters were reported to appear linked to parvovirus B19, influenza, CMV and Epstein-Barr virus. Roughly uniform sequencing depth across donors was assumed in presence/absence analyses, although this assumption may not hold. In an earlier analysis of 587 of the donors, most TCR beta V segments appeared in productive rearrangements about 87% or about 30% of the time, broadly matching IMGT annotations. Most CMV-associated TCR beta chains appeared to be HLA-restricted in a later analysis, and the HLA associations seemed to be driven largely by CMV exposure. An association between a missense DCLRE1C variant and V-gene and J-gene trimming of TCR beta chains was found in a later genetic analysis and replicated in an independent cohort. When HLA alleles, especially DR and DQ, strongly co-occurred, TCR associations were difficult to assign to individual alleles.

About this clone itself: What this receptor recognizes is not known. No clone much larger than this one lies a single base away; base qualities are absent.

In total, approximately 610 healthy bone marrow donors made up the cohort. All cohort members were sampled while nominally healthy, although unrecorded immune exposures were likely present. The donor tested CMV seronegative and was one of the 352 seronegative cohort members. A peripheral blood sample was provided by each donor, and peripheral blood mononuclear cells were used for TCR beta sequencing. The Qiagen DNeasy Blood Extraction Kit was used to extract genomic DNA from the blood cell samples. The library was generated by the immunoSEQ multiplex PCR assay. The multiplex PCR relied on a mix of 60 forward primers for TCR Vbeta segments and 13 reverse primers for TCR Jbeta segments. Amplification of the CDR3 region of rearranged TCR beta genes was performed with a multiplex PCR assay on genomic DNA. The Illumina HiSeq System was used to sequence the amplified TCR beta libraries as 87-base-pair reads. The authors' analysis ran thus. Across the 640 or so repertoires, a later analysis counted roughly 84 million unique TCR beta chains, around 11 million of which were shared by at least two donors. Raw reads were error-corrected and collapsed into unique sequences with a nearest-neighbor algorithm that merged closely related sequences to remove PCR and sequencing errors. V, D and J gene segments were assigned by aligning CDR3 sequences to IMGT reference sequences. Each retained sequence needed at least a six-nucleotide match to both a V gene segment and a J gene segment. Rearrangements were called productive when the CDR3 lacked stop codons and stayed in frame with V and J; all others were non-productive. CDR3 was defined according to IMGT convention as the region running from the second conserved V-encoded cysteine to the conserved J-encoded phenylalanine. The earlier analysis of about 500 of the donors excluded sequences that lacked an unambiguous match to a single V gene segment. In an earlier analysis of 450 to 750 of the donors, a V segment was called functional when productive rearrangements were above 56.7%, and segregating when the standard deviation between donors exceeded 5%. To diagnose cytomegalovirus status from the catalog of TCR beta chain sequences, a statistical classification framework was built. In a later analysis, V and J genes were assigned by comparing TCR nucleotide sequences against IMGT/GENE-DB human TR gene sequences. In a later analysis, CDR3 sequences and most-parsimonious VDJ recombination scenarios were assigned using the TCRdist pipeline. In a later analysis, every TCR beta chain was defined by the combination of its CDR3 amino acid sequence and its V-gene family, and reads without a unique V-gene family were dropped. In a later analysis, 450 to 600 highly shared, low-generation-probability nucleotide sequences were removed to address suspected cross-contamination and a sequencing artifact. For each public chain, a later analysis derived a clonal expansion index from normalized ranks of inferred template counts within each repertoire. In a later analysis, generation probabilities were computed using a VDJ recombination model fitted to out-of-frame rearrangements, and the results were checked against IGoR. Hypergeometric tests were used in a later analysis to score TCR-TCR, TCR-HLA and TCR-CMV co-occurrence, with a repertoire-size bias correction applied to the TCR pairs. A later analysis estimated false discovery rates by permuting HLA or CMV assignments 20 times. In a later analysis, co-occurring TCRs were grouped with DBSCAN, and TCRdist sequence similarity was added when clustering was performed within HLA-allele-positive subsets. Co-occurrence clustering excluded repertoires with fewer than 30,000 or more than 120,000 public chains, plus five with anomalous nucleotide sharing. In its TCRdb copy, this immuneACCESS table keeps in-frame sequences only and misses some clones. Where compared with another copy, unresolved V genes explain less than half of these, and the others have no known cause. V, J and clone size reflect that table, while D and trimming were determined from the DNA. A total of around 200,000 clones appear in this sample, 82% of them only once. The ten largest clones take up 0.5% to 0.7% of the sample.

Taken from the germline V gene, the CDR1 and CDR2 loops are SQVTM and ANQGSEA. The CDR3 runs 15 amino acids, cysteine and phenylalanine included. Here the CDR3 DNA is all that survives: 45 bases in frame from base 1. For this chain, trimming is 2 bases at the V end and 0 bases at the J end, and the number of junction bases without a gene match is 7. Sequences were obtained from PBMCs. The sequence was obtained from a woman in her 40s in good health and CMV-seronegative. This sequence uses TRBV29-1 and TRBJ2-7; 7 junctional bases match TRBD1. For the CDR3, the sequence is CSVESRDRGSYEQYF. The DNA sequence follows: TGCAGCGTTGAATCCCGGGACAGAGGCTCCTACGAGCAGTACTTC.